This T cell receptor (beta chain) was identified during a study of blood T cell repertoires in COVID-19. Across the whole study: Sites across the United States, Italy and Spain contributed samples from acute and convalescent COVID-19.

This clone was found a few times. As handled by the study authors: Estimation of nucleated cell counts was performed using reference gene primer amplification. The repertoire was sequenced with immunoSEQ multiplex PCR; TCRdb's copy has only in-frame clones and lacks some. That table furnishes V, J and clone size, whereas the DNA furnished D and trimming. The sample includes 250,000 to 350,000 clones, 70% to 90% of them seen just once. V gave up 2 bases and J gave up 0 bases, with 10 bases separating them. This CDR3 region has 16 residues. Germline CDR1 SGHTA, CDR2 FQGTGA. This TCR was sampled from a man between 18 and 29 years old who had recovered from COVID-19. V is TRBV7-3 and J is TRBJ2-2; D unclear. The material sequenced was peripheral blood. Here the CDR3 reads CASSLGQVANTGELFF. CDR3 nucleotide sequence: TGTGCCAGCAGCTTAGGGCAGGTCGCGAACACCGGGGAGCTGTTTTTT.